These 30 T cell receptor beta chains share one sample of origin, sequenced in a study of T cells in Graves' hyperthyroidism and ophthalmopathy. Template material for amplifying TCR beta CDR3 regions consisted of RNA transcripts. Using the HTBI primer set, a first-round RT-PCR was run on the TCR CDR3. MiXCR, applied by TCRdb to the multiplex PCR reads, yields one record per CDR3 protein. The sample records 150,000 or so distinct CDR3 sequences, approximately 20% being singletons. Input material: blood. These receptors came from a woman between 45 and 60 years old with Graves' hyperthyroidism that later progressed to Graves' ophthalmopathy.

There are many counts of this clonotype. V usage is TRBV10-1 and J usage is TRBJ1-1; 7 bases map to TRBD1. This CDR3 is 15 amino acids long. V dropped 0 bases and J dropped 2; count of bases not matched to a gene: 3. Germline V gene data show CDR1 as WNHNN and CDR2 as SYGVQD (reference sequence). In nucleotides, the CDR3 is TGCGCCAGCAGTGAGTCATACAGGGGAAACACTGAAGCTTTCTTT. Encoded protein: CASSESYRGNTEAFF.

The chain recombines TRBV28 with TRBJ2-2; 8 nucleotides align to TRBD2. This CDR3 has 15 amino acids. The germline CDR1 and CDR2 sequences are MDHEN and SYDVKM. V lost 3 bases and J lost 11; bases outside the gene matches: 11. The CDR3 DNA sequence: TGTGCCAGCAGTTTTGGTCTAGCGGGCCCGGAAGAGCTGTTTTTT. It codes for CASSFGLAGPEELFF. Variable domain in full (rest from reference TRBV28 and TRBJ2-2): DVKVTQSSRYLVKRTGEKVFLECVQDMDHENMFWYRQDPGLGLRLIYFSYDVKMKEKGDIPEGYSVSREKKERFSLILESASTNQTSMYLCASSFGLAGPEELFFGEGSRLTVL.

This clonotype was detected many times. The CDR3 nucleotides read TGTGCCTGGAGTGCCGTGTTGGACACTGAAGCTTTCTTT. This codes for CAWSAVLDTEAFF. The V and J genes are TRBV30 and TRBJ1-1; D is unresolved. There are 13 residues in the CDR3. CDR1 GTSNPN and CDR2 SVGIG come from the germline V gene (reference sequence). V was shortened by 1 base and J by 3 bases, with 9 bases between the two germline ends. Based on the CDR3 plus reference TRBV30 and TRBJ1-1, the full variable domain is SQTIHQWPATLVQPVGSPLSLECTVEGTSNPNLYWYRQAAGRGLQLLFYSVGIGQISSEVPQNLSASRPQDRQFILSSKKLLLSDSGFYLCAWSAVLDTEAFFGQGTRLTVV.

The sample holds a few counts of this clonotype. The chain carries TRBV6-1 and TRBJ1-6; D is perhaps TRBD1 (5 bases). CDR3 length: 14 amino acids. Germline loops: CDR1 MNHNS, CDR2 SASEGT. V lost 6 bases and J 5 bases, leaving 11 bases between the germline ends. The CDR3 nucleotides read TGTGCCAGCAGACGGGACTGGGATAATTCACCCCTCCACTTT. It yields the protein CASRRDWDNSPLHF.

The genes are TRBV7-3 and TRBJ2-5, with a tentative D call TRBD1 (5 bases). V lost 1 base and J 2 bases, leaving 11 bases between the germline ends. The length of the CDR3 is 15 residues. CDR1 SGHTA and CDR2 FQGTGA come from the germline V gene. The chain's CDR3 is CASSLRGGTQETQYF. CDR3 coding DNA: TGTGCCAGCAGCTTAAGGGGCGGAACACAAGAGACCCAGTACTTC.

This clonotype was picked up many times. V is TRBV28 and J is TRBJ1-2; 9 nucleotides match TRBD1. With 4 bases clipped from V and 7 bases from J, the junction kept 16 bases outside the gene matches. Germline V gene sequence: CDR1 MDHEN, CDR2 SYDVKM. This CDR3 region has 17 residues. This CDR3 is CASSSTGGEHPFAGYTF. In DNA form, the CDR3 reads TGTGCCAGCAGTTCAACAGGGGGCGAACATCCTTTTGCTGGCTACACCTTC.

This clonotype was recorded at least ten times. Here the CDR3 DNA reads TGTGCCAGCAGTTTATATGATACGGGACGCGATACGCAGTATTTT. Amino acids: CASSLYDTGRDTQYF. J is TRBJ2-3 and V is TRBV27; perhaps D is TRBD1 or TRBD2 (5 bases each). CDR1 and CDR2 from the germline V gene are MNHEY and SMNVEV (reference sequence). V lost 1 base and J 6 bases, leaving 14 bases between the germline ends. The CDR3 spans 15 residues.

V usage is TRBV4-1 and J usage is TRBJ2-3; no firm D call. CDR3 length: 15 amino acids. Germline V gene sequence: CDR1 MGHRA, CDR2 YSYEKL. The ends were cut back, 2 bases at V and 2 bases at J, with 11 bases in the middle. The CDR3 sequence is CASSQPETYTDTQYF. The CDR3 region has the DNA TGCGCCAGCAGCCAACCGGAAACATACACAGATACGCAGTATTTT.

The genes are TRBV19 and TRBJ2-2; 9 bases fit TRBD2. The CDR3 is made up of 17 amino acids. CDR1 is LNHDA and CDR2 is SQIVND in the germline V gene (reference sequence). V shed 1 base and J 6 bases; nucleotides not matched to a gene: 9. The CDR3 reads CASSIAYSGSMSGELFF. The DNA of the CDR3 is TGTGCCAGTAGTATAGCCTATAGCGGGAGTATGTCCGGGGAGCTGTTTTTT. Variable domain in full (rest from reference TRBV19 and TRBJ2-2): DGGITQSPKYLFRKEGQNVTLSCEQNLNHDAMYWYRQDPGQGLRLIYYSQIVNDFQKGDIAEGYSVSREKKESFPLTVTSAQKNPTAFYLCASSIAYSGSMSGELFFGEGSRLTVL.

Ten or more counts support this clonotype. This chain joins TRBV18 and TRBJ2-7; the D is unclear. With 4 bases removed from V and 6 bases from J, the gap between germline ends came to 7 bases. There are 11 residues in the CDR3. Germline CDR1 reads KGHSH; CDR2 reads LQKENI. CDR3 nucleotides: TGTGCCAGCTCACAGGCTTTCGAGCAGTACTTC. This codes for CASSQAFEQYF.

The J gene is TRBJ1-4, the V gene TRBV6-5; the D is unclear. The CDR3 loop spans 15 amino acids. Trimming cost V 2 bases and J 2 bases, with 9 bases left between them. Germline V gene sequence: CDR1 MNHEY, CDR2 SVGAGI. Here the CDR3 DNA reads TGTGCCAGCAGTTACGGGCCTGCGACTAATGAAAAACTGTTTTTT. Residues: CASSYGPATNEKLFF.

CDR3 sequence reads: CASSPQGTENTEAFF. DNA of the CDR3: TGTGCCAGCAGCCCCCAGGGTACGGAGAACACTGAAGCTTTCTTT. The chain carries TRBV3-1 and TRBJ1-1, with D possibly matching TRBD1 (5 bases). Trimming left V 4 bases short and J 1 base short, with 13 bases between. CDR1 is LGHDT, CDR2 YNNKEL, per germline (reference sequence). This CDR3 is built from 15 residues.

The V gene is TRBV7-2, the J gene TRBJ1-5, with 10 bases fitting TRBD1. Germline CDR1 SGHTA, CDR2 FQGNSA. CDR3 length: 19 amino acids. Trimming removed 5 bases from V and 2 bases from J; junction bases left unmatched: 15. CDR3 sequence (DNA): TGTGCCAGCAGCCATCACCGGGACAGGGGAATATATGGCAATCAGCCCCAGCATTTT. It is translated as CASSHHRDRGIYGNQPQHF.

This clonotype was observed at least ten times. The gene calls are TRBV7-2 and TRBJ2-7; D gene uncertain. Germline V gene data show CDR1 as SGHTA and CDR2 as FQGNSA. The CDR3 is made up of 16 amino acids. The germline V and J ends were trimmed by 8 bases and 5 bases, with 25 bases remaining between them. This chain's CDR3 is CASRVESTVGANEQYF. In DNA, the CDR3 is TGTGCCAGCCGGGTGGAGAGTACGGTGGGTGCGAACGAGCAGTACTTC.

As DNA, the CDR3 is TGTGCCAGCAGCTCCGGGAGCGGGTGGACCCAGCATTTT. It encodes CASSSGSGWTQHF. This chain joins TRBV2 and TRBJ1-5; no definite D call. The V end lost 6 bases, the J end lost 11 bases, and 17 bases lay between the germline ends. The V gene's germline CDR1 is SNHLY and CDR2 FYNNEI. This CDR3 comprises 13 residues.

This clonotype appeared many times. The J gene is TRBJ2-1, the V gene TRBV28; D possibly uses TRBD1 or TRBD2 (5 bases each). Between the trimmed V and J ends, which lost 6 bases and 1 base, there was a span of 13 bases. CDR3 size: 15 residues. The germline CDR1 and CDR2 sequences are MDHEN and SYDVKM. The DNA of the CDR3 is TGTGCCAGCAGAGGGACCGGGGAGTCCTACAATGAGCAGTTCTTC. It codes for CASRGTGESYNEQFF. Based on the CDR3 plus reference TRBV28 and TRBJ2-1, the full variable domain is DVKVTQSSRYLVKRTGEKVFLECVQDMDHENMFWYRQDPGLGLRLIYFSYDVKMKEKGDIPEGYSVSREKKERFSLILESASTNQTSMYLCASRGTGESYNEQFFGPGTRLTVL.

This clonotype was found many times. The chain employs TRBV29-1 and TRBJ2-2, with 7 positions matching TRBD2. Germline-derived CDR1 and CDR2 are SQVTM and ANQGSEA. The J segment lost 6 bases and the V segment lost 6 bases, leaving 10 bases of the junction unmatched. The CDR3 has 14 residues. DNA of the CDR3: TGCAGCGTAGTGGGCGGGAGTACGTCCGGGGAGCTGTTTTTT. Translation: CSVVGGSTSGELFF.

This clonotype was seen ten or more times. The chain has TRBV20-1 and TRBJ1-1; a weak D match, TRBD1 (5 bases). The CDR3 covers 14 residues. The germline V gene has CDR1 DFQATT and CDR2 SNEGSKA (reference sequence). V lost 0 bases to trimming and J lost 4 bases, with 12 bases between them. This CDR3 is CSARDFRGGTEAFF. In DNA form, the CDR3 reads TGCAGTGCTAGAGATTTTCGGGGCGGCACTGAAGCTTTCTTT.

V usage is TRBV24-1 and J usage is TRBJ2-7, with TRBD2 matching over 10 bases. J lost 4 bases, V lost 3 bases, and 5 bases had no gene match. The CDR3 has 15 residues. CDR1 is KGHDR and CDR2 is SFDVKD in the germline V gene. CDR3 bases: TGTGCCACCAGTGATAAAGGGACTAGCGCGTACGAGCAGTACTTC. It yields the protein CATSDKGTSAYEQYF.

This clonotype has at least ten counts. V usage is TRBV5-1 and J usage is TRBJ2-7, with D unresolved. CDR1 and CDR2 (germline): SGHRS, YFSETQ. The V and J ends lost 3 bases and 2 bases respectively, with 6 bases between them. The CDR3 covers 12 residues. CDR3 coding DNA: TGCGCCAGCAGCTCGACCACCTACGAGCAGTACTTC. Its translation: CASSSTTYEQYF.

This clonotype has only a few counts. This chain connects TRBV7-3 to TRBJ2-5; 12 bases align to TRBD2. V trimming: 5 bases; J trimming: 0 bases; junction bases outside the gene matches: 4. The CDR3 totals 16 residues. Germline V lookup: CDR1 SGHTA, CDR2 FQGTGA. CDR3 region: CASSPSGRGYQETQYF. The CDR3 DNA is TGTGCCAGCAGCCCTAGCGGGAGGGGGTACCAAGAGACCCAGTACTTC. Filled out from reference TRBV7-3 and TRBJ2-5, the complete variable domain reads GAGVSQTPSNKVTEKGKYVELRCDPISGHTALYWYRQSLGQGPEFLIYFQGTGAADDSGLPNDRFFAVRPEGSVSTLKIQRTERGDSAVYLCASSPSGRGYQETQYFGPGTRLLVL.

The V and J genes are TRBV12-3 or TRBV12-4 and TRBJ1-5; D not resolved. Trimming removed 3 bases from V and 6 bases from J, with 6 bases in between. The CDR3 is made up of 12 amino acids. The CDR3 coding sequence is TGTGCCAGCAGTTTTGACGGTCAGCCCCAGCATTTT. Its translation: CASSFDGQPQHF.

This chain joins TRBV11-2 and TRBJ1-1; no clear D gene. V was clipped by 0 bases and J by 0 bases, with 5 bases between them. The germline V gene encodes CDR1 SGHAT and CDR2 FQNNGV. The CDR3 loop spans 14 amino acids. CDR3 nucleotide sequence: TGTGCCAGCAGCTTAGAAAAGCTGAACACTGAAGCTTTCTTT. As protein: CASSLEKLNTEAFF. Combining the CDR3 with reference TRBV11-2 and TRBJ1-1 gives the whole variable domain EAGVAQSPRYKIIEKRQSVAFWCNPISGHATLYWYQQILGQGPKLLIQFQNNGVVDDSQLPKDRFSAERLKGVDSTLKIQPAKLEDSAVYLCASSLEKLNTEAFFGQGTRLTVV.

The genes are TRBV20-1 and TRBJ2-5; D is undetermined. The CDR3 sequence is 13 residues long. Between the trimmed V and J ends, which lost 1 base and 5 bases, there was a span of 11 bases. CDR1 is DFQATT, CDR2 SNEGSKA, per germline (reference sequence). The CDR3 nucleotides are TGCAGTGCTAGAGGAGGCGGACGGGAGACCCAGTACTTC. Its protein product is CSARGGGRETQYF.

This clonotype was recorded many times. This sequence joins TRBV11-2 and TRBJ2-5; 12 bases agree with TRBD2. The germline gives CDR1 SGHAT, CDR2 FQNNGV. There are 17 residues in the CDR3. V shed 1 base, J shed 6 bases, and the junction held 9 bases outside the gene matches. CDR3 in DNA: TGTGCCAGCAGCTTAGTACCGACTAGCGGGAGTACGCAGACCCAGTACTTC. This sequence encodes CASSLVPTSGSTQTQYF.

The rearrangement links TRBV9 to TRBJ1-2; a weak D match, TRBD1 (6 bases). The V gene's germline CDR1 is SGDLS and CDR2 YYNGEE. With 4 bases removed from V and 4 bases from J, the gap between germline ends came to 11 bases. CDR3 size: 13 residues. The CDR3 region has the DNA TGTGCCAGCAGCCCTCAGGGGAGCTATGGCTACACCTTC. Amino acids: CASSPQGSYGYTF. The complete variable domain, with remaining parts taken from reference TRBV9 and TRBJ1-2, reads DSGVTQTPKHLITATGQRVTLRCSPRSGDLSVYWYQQSLDQGLQFLIQYYNGEERAKGNILERFSAQQFPDLHSELNLSSLELGDSALYFCASSPQGSYGYTFGSGTRLTVV.

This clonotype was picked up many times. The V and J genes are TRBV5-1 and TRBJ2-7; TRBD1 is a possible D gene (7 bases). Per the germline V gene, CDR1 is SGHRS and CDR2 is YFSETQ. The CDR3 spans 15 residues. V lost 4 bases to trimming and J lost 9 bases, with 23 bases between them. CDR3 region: CASSPDGQEGRGQYF. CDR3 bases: TGCGCCAGCAGCCCGGATGGACAGGAGGGACGCGGGCAGTACTTC.

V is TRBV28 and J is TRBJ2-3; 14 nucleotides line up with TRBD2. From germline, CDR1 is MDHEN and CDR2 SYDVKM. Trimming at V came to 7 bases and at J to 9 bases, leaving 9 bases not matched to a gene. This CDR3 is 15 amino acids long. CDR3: CASIKTSGRATTQYF. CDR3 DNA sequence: TGTGCCAGCATTAAGACTAGCGGGAGGGCCACCACGCAGTATTTT.

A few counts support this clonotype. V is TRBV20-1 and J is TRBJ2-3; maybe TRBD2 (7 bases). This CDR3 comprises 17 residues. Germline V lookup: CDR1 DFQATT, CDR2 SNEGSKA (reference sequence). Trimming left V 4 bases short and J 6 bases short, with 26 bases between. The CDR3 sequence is CSATEPQLGGAGDTQYF. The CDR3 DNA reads TGCAGTGCTACCGAACCTCAGTTGGGGGGGGCAGGGGATACGCAGTATTTT.

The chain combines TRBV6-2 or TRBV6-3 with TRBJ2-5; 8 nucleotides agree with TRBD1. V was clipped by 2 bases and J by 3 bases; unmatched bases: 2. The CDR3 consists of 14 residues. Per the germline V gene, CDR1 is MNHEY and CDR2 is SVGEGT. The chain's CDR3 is CASSYDRGKETQYF. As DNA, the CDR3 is TGTGCCAGCAGTTACGACAGGGGAAAAGAGACCCAGTACTTC.